Presented here are 17 T cell receptor beta chains from one specimen sequenced in a study of cytomegalovirus exposure and HLA in healthy donors. Amplification used 60 Vbeta primers and 13 Jbeta primers. Using immunoSEQ multiplex PCR, the repertoire was profiled, and TCRdb retains in-frame clones only, with some absent. The data contain over 150,000 clones, over 75% of them singletons. Sample: PBMCs. These receptors all stem from a woman younger than 45 in good health and CMV-seronegative.

V usage is TRBV11-2 and J usage is TRBJ2-5; 10 nucleotides align to TRBD2. The length of the CDR3 is 16 residues. The V and J ends lost 4 bases and 4 bases, in that order; junction bases with no gene match: 9. In germline, CDR1 is SGHAT, CDR2 FQNNGV. Here the CDR3 reads CASSYFLLAGGETQYF. CDR3 DNA: TGTGCCAGCAGCTATTTTCTCTTAGCGGGAGGAGAGACCCAGTACTTC.

The chain employs TRBV10-3 and TRBJ1-2; D possibly corresponds to TRBD1 (6 bases). Germline CDR1 and CDR2: ENHRY and SYGVKD. With 7 bases removed from V and 4 bases from J, the gap between germline ends came to 13 bases. CDR3 length: 13 amino acids. CDR3 sequence reads: CAITPTGLYGYTF. The DNA of the CDR3 is TGTGCCATCACTCCAACAGGGCTCTATGGCTACACCTTC.

This clone showed up just once. This rearrangement joins TRBV7-9 to TRBJ2-7, with D unresolved. The length of the CDR3 is 12 residues. V lost 3 bases, J lost 7 bases, and 10 bases lay in between. Germline-derived CDR1 and CDR2 are SEHNR and FQNEAQ (reference sequence). In nucleotides, the CDR3 is TGTGCCAGCAGCTTGGCTTTATGGGAGCAGTACTTC. It yields the protein CASSLALWEQYF.

The chain has TRBV5-4 and TRBJ1-2; no clear D gene. The CDR3 runs 15 residues. Trimming stripped 5 bases from V and 4 bases from J, with 18 bases between. From germline, CDR1 is SGHNT and CDR2 YYREEE (reference sequence). The CDR3 protein is CASRTGGSMLYGYTF. The CDR3 bases are TGTGCCAGCAGAACGGGAGGCAGTATGCTCTATGGCTACACCTTC.

DNA of the CDR3: TGTGCCAGCAGTGTGGGGGGGGGCTCTGGAAACACCATATATTTT. Its translation: CASSVGGGSGNTIYF. The chain is built from TRBV27 and TRBJ1-3; D possibly corresponds to TRBD1 (5 bases). The V gene's germline CDR1 is MNHEY and CDR2 SMNVEV (reference sequence). The V gene lost 5 bases and the J gene lost 0 bases, with 11 bases spanning the gap. The CDR3 runs 15 residues.

This rearrangement joins TRBV18 to TRBJ1-1; D ambiguous. Germline values: CDR1 KGHSH, CDR2 LQKENI. The V end was cut by 3 bases, the J end by 3 bases, with 14 bases between. The CDR3 runs to 15 residues. CDR3 in amino acids: CASSPFGPGDTEAFF. The CDR3 region has the DNA TGTGCCAGCTCACCTTTCGGACCCGGGGACACTGAAGCTTTCTTT.

J is TRBJ2-1 and V is TRBV5-1; TRBD2 matches at 7 bases. With 2 bases clipped from V and 4 bases from J, the junction kept 6 bases outside the gene matches. The CDR3 contains 15 residues. The germline V gene has CDR1 SGHRS and CDR2 YFSETQ. The CDR3 protein is CASSFPSGEYNEQFF. The CDR3, as DNA: TGCGCCAGCAGCTTTCCCAGCGGGGAATACAATGAGCAGTTCTTC. The whole variable domain, filled in from reference TRBV5-1 and TRBJ2-1, reads KAGVTQTPRYLIKTRGQQVTLSCSPISGHRSVSWYQQTPGQGLQFLFEYFSETQRNKGNFPGRFSGRQFSNSRSEMNVSTLELGDSALYLCASSFPSGEYNEQFFGPGTRLTVL.

The rearrangement joins TRBV11-3 to TRBJ2-5; 7 nucleotides match TRBD1. Germline assignment: CDR1 SGHNT and CDR2 YENEEA. With V trimmed by 5 bases and J by 2 bases, 14 bases remained unmatched. The CDR3 runs to 17 residues. Here the CDR3 DNA reads TGTGCCAGCAGCCAAAGCCGGGACAGCCTACGACAAGAGACCCAGTACTTC. Its protein product is CASSQSRDSLRQETQYF.

In its sample, this clone was seen a few times. This sequence joins TRBV4-1 and TRBJ2-5, with no clear D. Trimming took off 1 base at V and 0 bases at J, with 9 bases between the two ends. Per the germline V gene, CDR1 is MGHRA and CDR2 is YSYEKL. CDR3 size: 15 residues. The CDR3 protein is CASSQASRHQETQYF. The DNA of the CDR3 is TGCGCCAGCAGCCAAGCGTCCAGGCACCAAGAGACCCAGTACTTC.

The rearrangement joins TRBV19 to TRBJ1-2; D unresolved. CDR3 size: 12 residues. Germline-derived CDR1 and CDR2 are LNHDA and SQIVND (reference sequence). Trimming stripped 3 bases from V and 8 bases from J, with 10 bases between. The CDR3 nucleotides read TGTGCCAGTAGTATGGGAGACATAGGCTACACCTTC. Translated, it gives CASSMGDIGYTF.

V and J are TRBV5-1 and TRBJ2-5; D is ambiguous. The CDR3 covers 12 residues. Trimming left V 1 base short and J 5 bases short, with 6 bases between. Germline assignment: CDR1 SGHRS and CDR2 YFSETQ. The CDR3: CASSLRFETQYF. The CDR3 DNA reads as TGCGCCAGCAGCTTGCGGTTTGAGACCCAGTACTTC.

The CDR3 protein is CASTPSAGLHTGELFF. Written as DNA, the CDR3 is TGTGCCAGCACCCCAAGCGCAGGGCTCCACACCGGGGAGCTGTTTTTT. The V and J genes are TRBV7-9 and TRBJ2-2, with D possibly matching TRBD1 (5 bases). This CDR3 has 16 amino acids. Trimming removed 7 bases at V and 3 bases at J, with 18 bases between. The V gene's germline CDR1 is SEHNR and CDR2 FQNEAQ (reference sequence).

The chain joins TRBV7-2 to TRBJ1-1; TRBD1 might be the D (6 bases). Germline values: CDR1 SGHTA, CDR2 FQGNSA. V gave up 1 base and J gave up 3 bases, with 12 bases separating them. CDR3 length: 15 amino acids. The CDR3 region has the DNA TGTGCCAGCAGCTTAGGGGACATTCGTTACACTGAAGCTTTCTTT. Amino acids: CASSLGDIRYTEAFF.

In its sample, this clone was seen a few times. V gene TRBV25-1 combines with J gene TRBJ2-3; a possible D gene is TRBD1 (6 bases). In germline, CDR1 is MGHDK, CDR2 SYGVNS. V was clipped by 2 bases and J by 4 bases, with 10 bases between them. The CDR3 consists of 14 residues. The CDR3, as DNA: TGTGCCAGCAGTGAACACAGGGACCCAGATACGCAGTATTTT. Translating it yields CASSEHRDPDTQYF.

This chain uses TRBV29-1 with TRBJ2-1; TRBD2 matches 13 bases. Germline values: CDR1 SQVTM, CDR2 ANQGSEA. The junction had 4 bases not matched to a gene; V was cut back by 7 bases and J by 7 bases. This CDR3 spans 13 amino acids. This CDR3 reads CSGGLAGANEQFF. The CDR3 DNA reads as TGCAGCGGTGGACTAGCGGGAGCTAATGAGCAGTTCTTC.

The gene calls are TRBV7-2 and TRBJ2-2; 8 bases align to TRBD2. Germline V CDR1 and CDR2: SGHTA, FQGNSA. With 1 base clipped from V and 5 bases from J, the junction kept 6 bases outside the gene matches. The CDR3 totals 16 residues. CDR3 in DNA: TGTGCCAGCAGCTTAGTCGGGGCTAGCGGGACCGGGGAGCTGTTTTTT. It specifies CASSLVGASGTGELFF.

The chain recombines TRBV6-5 with TRBJ1-4; D is undetermined. Trimming stripped 2 bases from V and 2 bases from J, with 12 bases between. The CDR3 covers 16 residues. The germline V gene has CDR1 MNHEY and CDR2 SVGAGI. The CDR3 region is CASSYQPLSTNEKLFF. The CDR3 region has the DNA TGTGCCAGCAGTTACCAGCCCCTTAGCACTAATGAAAAACTGTTTTTT.